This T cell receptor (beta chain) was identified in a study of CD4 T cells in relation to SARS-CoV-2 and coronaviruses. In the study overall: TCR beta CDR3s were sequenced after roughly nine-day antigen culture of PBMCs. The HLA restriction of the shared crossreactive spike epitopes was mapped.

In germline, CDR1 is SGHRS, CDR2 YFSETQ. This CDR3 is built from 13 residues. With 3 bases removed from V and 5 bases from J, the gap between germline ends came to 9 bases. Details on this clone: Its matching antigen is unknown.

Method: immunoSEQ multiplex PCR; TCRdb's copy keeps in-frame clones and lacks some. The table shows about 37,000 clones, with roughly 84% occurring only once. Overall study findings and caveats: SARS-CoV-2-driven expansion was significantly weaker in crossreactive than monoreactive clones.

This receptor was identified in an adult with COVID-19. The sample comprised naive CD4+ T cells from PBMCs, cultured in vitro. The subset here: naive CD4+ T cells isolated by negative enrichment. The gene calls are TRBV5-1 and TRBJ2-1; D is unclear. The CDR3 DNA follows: TGCGCCAGCAGCTCGGAGAACAACAATGAGCAGTTCTTC. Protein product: CASSSENNNEQFF.